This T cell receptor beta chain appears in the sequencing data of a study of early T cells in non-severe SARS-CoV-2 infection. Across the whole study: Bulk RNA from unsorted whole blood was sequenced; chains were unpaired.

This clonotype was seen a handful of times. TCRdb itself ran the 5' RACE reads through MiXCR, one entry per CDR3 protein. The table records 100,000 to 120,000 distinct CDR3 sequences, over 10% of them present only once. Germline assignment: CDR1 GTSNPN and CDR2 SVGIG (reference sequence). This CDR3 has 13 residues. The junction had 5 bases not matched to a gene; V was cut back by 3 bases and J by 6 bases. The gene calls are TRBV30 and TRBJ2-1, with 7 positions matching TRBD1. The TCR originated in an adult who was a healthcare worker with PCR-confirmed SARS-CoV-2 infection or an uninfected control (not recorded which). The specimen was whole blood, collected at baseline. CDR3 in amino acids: CAWSSGTVNEQFF. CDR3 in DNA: TGTGCCTGGAGCTCCGGGACAGTCAATGAGCAGTTCTTC.